This T cell receptor (beta chain) was observed in a study of regulatory T cells in long-lasting Graves disease. Overall study context: Persistent cases were those of Graves' disease that involved over 5 years of antithyroid drugs with positive TSH receptor antibodies. The study's findings and limits: Analysis covered peripheral blood alone, not thyroid tissue. Relative to newly diagnosed Graves' patients, persistent ones had lower TCR diversity.

Points on this clonotype: Its antigen is not identified.

The CDR3 has 17 amino acids. Germline CDR1 SGHVS, CDR2 FNYEAQ. Trimming shortened V by 0 bases and J by 11 bases, and 22 bases separated the two germline ends. With iRepertoire HTBI primers and Arm-PCR of CDR3 regions, TCR beta libraries were built. Per the original methods: Sequenced samples collectively carried about 62 TRBV and some 15 TRBJ segments. TCRdb re-analysed the multiplex PCR reads in MiXCR, keeping a single row per CDR3 protein. In this record, the V and J calls reflect TCRdb's handling and not the investigators' own analysis. The sample lists 310,000 or so distinct CDR3 sequences, around a fifth occurring once. This sample's time point: persistent/refractory GD, antithyroid drugs over 5 years with positive TRAb. PBMC RNA served as the TCR library source.

This TCR was recovered from a female donor with Graves disease. The starting material was peripheral blood mononuclear cells (PBMCs), obtained when the disease was refractory, from a patient treated with antithyroid drugs. V usage is TRBV7-6 and J usage is TRBJ1-4, with D uncertain. The chain's CDR3 is CASSLAIGPGDGRKLFF. As DNA, the CDR3 is TGTGCCAGCAGCTTAGCGATCGGGCCGGGCGACGGGCGGAAACTGTTTTTT.